The 21 T cell receptor beta chains below come from one sample, sequenced in a study of post-analysis software for immune sequencing data. General study points: Among roughly 5 TRBV segments more frequent in patients than controls were TRBV5-6, TRBV5-1 and TRBV20-1.

Their antigens remain unidentified. Prepared TCR beta cDNA libraries contained unique molecular identifiers. TCRdb recomputed calls from the PCR reads with MiXCR, one row per CDR3 protein. Among some 500,000 distinct CDR3 sequences, less than 45% were seen once, and the ten largest hold about 12%. Sequences were obtained from blood. The receptors were gathered from a girl aged 10 to 17 with multiple sclerosis.

The CDR3 region is CATGFGESYNEQFF. CDR3 bases: TGCGCCACCGGGTTCGGGGAGTCCTACAATGAGCAGTTCTTC. The V and J genes are TRBV5-1 and TRBJ2-1; possible D gene TRBD2, 5 bases. The CDR3 totals 14 residues. Germline V lookup: CDR1 SGHRS, CDR2 YFSETQ. With 9 bases removed from V and 1 base from J, the gap between germline ends came to 14 bases. Full variable domain (rest looked up from reference TRBV5-1 and TRBJ2-1): KAGVTQTPRYLIKTRGQQVTLSCSPISGHRSVSWYQQTPGQGLQFLFEYFSETQRNKGNFPGRFSGRQFSNSRSEMNVSTLELGDSALYLCATGFGESYNEQFFGPGTRLTVL.

The J gene is TRBJ2-5, the V gene TRBV28, with 8 bases that match TRBD1. The J call may be faulty, since TRBJ2-7 better matches the DNA end. There are 17 residues in the CDR3. Germline loops: CDR1 MDHEN, CDR2 SYDVKM. CDR3 amino acids: CASSLTPGQGAGDEQYF. For the CDR3, the DNA is TGTGCCAGCAGCCTTACCCCCGGGCAGGGGGCCGGGGACGAGCAGTACTTC.

The chain is built from TRBV10-3 and TRBJ1-1, with 7 bases lining up with TRBD1. The ends lost 7 bases at V and 2 bases at J; junction bases unmatched: 7. In germline, CDR1 is ENHRY, CDR2 SYGVKD. The CDR3 totals 14 residues. The chain's CDR3 is CAINREGANTEAFF. The CDR3 nucleotides are TGTGCCATCAACCGGGAGGGGGCTAACACTGAAGCTTTCTTT.

The chain couples TRBV27 to TRBJ2-1, with 11 nucleotides matching TRBD2. The CDR3 consists of 17 residues. The ends lost 2 bases at V and 6 bases at J; junction bases unmatched: 9. Germline CDR1 reads MNHEY; CDR2 reads SMNVEV (reference sequence). The CDR3 region has the DNA TGTGCCAGCAGTTTACGGGGGACTAGCGGAGCACTCAATGAGCAGTTCTTC. Residues: CASSLRGTSGALNEQFF.

The chain combines TRBV29-1 with TRBJ2-7; D gene uncertain. The germline V gene has CDR1 SQVTM and CDR2 ANQGSEA. The CDR3 totals 12 residues. Trimming removed 7 bases at V and 6 bases at J, with 16 bases between. The CDR3 is CSGAKPSGEQYF. CDR3 in DNA: TGCAGCGGGGCTAAGCCGAGTGGCGAGCAGTACTTC.

This clonotype was seen a few times. The chain has TRBV7-2 and TRBJ2-1, with 9 bases aligning to TRBD1. Losses at the gene ends were 0 bases for V and 3 bases for J; bases not matched to a gene: 3. Germline CDR1 is SGHTA and CDR2 is FQGNSA. This CDR3 spans 16 amino acids. CDR3 sequence: CASSLAPGQGYNEQFF. CDR3 coding DNA: TGTGCCAGCAGCTTAGCGCCGGGACAGGGCTACAATGAGCAGTTCTTC.

V usage is TRBV7-6 and J usage is TRBJ2-3, with a tentative D call TRBD1 (5 bases). The CDR3 consists of 14 residues. Germline V CDR1 and CDR2: SGHVS, FNYEAQ. Trimming removed 6 bases at V and 2 bases at J, with 12 bases between. In nucleotides, the CDR3 is TGTGCCAGCAGTTTCCAGGGAAACACAGATACGCAGTATTTT. Its translation: CASSFQGNTDTQYF.

The V gene is TRBV20-1, the J gene TRBJ2-1; D may correspond to TRBD1 or TRBD2 (5 bases each). Between the trimmed V and J ends, which lost 5 bases and 0 bases, there was a span of 17 bases. The CDR3 loop spans 16 amino acids. The germline V gene has CDR1 DFQATT and CDR2 SNEGSKA (reference sequence). The CDR3 region is CSAPREGPSSYNEQFF. DNA of the CDR3: TGCAGTGCTCCCCGAGAGGGACCAAGCTCCTACAATGAGCAGTTCTTC.

This rearrangement joins TRBV6-5 to TRBJ2-7; 9 bases map to TRBD1. The V and J ends lost 6 bases and 2 bases, in that order; junction bases with no gene match: 2. This CDR3 spans 13 amino acids. CDR1 is MNHEY, CDR2 SVGAGI, per germline. The CDR3 sequence is CASSGTGTYEQYF. In nucleotides, the CDR3 is TGTGCCAGCAGCGGGACAGGGACCTACGAGCAGTACTTC.

The CDR3 loop is CASSTGTGGFMEQYF. The CDR3, as DNA: TGTGCCAGCAGCACGGGAACCGGGGGATTTATGGAGCAGTACTTC. The genes are TRBV12-3 or TRBV12-4 and TRBJ2-7, with a tentative D call TRBD2 (6 bases). Trimming removed 6 bases at V and 7 bases at J, with 22 bases between. The CDR3 is 15 residues long.

The sample holds a few counts of this clonotype. This sequence joins TRBV20-1 and TRBJ2-7; possibly TRBD2 for D (6 bases). V gave up 3 bases and J gave up 5 bases, with 11 bases separating them. The germline CDR1 and CDR2 sequences are DFQATT and SNEGSKA (reference sequence). This CDR3 has 12 amino acids. CDR3 nucleotide sequence: TGCAGTGCTAGGGGGAGGTCCCACGAGCAGTACTTC. It translates to CSARGRSHEQYF.

This rearrangement joins TRBV28 to TRBJ2-1; 7 positions agree with TRBD2. This CDR3 comprises 14 residues. Trimming at V came to 6 bases and at J to 10 bases, leaving 12 bases not matched to a gene. The V gene's germline CDR1 is MDHEN and CDR2 SYDVKM. This chain's CDR3 is CASSWNRLAGEQFF. As DNA, the CDR3 is TGTGCCAGCAGCTGGAATAGACTAGCAGGAGAGCAGTTCTTC.

The chain recombines TRBV20-1 with TRBJ2-1; D unclear. In germline, CDR1 is DFQATT, CDR2 SNEGSKA (reference sequence). The CDR3 runs to 12 residues. Trimming stripped 7 bases from V and 3 bases from J, with 10 bases between. As DNA, the CDR3 is TGCAGTGTAACGGGCAACTACAATGAGCAGTTCTTC. Residues: CSVTGNYNEQFF.

The rearrangement uses TRBV20-1 and TRBJ2-1; unclear D gene. Trimming took 0 bases from V and 4 from J, leaving 10 bases between them. Germline V gives CDR1 DFQATT, CDR2 SNEGSKA (reference sequence). The CDR3 spans 14 residues. The CDR3 spells CSARDGLRYNEQFF. The CDR3 DNA reads as TGCAGTGCTAGAGATGGGTTGCGGTACAATGAGCAGTTCTTC.

This sequence joins TRBV4-1 and TRBJ2-7; 9 bases match TRBD1. This CDR3 region has 18 residues. Trimming removed 4 bases from V and 2 bases from J; junction bases left unmatched: 15. Germline V gene sequence: CDR1 MGHRA, CDR2 YSYEKL. DNA for the CDR3: TGCGCCAGCAGCCTCCAGGGACAGGGAAGATTCGCAACCTACGAGCAGTACTTC. Protein sequence: CASSLQGQGRFATYEQYF.

This clonotype showed up just a few times. The genes are TRBV20-1 and TRBJ1-5; TRBD1 matches at 7 bases. This CDR3 has 16 amino acids. Germline V lookup: CDR1 DFQATT, CDR2 SNEGSKA (reference sequence). The ends lost 6 bases at V and 2 bases at J; junction bases unmatched: 13. CDR3 region: CSAMKPGQRGNQPQHF. In DNA form, the CDR3 reads TGCAGTGCCATGAAACCGGGACAGAGAGGCAATCAGCCCCAGCATTTT.

This chain uses TRBV12-3 or TRBV12-4 with TRBJ2-1; possible D gene TRBD2, 6 bases. The V gene lost 7 bases and the J gene lost 7 bases, with 17 bases spanning the gap. This CDR3 spans 14 amino acids. DNA for the CDR3: TGTGCCAGCACAAGTTTTGACGGGGGAAATGAGCAGTTCTTC. This encodes CASTSFDGGNEQFF.

This clonotype was detected a few times. The V gene is TRBV29-1, the J gene TRBJ1-2, with D unclear. Trimming removed 4 bases at V and 1 base at J, with 7 bases between. Germline CDR1 is SQVTM and CDR2 is ANQGSEA. This CDR3 comprises 12 residues. CDR3 sequence reads: CSVVQINYGYTF. The CDR3 nucleotides are TGCAGCGTTGTGCAGATTAACTATGGCTACACCTTC.

This clonotype was detected only a few times. This chain links TRBV10-3 with TRBJ1-2; D is uncertain. Germline assignment: CDR1 ENHRY and CDR2 SYGVKD. Trimming removed 6 bases from V and 1 base from J, with 6 bases in between. This CDR3 contains 12 residues. Here the CDR3 DNA reads TGTGCCATCAGCGGCAATAACTATGGCTACACCTTC. Protein sequence: CAISGNNYGYTF.

The chain has TRBV7-8 and TRBJ2-7; D gene ambiguous. The CDR3 is 14 residues long. Looked up from germline, CDR1 is SGHVS and CDR2 is FQNEAQ. V lost 5 bases, J lost 4 bases, and 15 bases lay in between. CDR3 coding DNA: TGTGCCAGCAGCACACCAGATATAGGGTACGAGCAGTACTTC. It specifies CASSTPDIGYEQYF.

J is TRBJ1-1 and V is TRBV7-6, with 11 nucleotides matching TRBD1. The junction had 11 bases not matched to a gene; V was cut back by 5 bases and J by 0 bases. CDR1 and CDR2 from the germline V gene are SGHVS and FNYEAQ. CDR3 length: 18 amino acids. The CDR3: CASSVYVGTGGMNTEAFF. The CDR3 DNA reads TGTGCCAGCAGCGTCTATGTGGGGACAGGGGGAATGAACACTGAAGCTTTCTTT.